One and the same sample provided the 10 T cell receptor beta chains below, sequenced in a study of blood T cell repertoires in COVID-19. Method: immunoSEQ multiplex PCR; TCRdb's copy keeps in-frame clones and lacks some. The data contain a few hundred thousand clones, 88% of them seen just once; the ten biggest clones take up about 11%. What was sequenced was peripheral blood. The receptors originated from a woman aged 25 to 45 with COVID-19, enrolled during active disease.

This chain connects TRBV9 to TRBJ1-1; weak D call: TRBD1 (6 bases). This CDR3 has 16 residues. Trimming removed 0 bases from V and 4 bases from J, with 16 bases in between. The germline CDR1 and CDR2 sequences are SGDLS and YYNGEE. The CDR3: CASSVEGVGIITEAFF. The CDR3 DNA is TGTGCCAGCAGCGTAGAGGGGGTAGGGATCATCACTGAAGCTTTCTTT. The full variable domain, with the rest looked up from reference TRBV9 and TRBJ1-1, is DSGVTQTPKHLITATGQRVTLRCSPRSGDLSVYWYQQSLDQGLQFLIQYYNGEERAKGNILERFSAQQFPDLHSELNLSSLELGDSALYFCASSVEGVGIITEAFFGQGTRLTVV.

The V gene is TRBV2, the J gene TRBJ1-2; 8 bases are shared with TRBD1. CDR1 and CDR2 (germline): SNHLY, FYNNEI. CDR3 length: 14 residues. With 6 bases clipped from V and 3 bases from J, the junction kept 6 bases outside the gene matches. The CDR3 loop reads CASSRTGRDYGYTF. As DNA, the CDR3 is TGTGCCAGCAGCAGGACAGGGCGTGACTATGGCTACACCTTC.

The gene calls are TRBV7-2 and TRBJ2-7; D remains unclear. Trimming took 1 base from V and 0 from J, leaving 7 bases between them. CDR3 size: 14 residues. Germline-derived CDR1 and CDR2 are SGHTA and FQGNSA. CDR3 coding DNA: TGTGCCAGCAGCTTAGACAGTCCCTCCTACGAGCAGTACTTC. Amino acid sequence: CASSLDSPSYEQYF.

The CDR3 loop reads CASSLSITTNEKLFF. CDR3 sequence (DNA): TGTGCCAGCAGCCTGTCTATAACAACTAATGAAAAACTGTTTTTT. The V and J genes are TRBV7-9 and TRBJ1-4; no clear D. The V gene lost 5 bases and the J gene lost 0 bases, with 10 bases spanning the gap. Germline lookup yields CDR1 SEHNR and CDR2 FQNEAQ (reference sequence). CDR3 length equals 15 residues.

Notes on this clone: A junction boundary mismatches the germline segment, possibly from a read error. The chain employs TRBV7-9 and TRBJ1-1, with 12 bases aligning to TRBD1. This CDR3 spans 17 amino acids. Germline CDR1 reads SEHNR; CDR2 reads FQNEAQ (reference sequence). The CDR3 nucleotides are TGTGCCAGCAGCCTAGCCGGGACAGGGGGCGCGTACACTGAAGCTTTCTTT. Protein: CASSLAGTGGAYTEAFF.

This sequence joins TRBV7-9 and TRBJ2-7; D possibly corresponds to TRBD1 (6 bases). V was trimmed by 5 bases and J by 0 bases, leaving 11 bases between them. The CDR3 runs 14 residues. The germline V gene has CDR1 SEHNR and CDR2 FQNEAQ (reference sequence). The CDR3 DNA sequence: TGTGCCAGCAGCCAAAGGGACACCTCCTACGAGCAGTACTTC. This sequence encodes CASSQRDTSYEQYF.

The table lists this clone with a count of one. The CDR3 is CAISTGVYEQYF. The CDR3 nucleotides are TGTGCCATCAGTACAGGCGTCTACGAGCAGTACTTC. This rearrangement joins TRBV10-3 to TRBJ2-7; tentatively, D is TRBD1 (5 bases). CDR1 and CDR2 from the germline V gene are ENHRY and SYGVKD. The CDR3 covers 12 residues. The V and J ends lost 5 bases and 3 bases respectively, with 8 bases between them.

The CDR3 spells CAWGDRTYEQYF. The CDR3 DNA is TGTGCCTGGGGTGACAGGACCTACGAGCAGTACTTC. V and J are TRBV30 and TRBJ2-7; D perhaps matches TRBD1 (6 bases). The ends were cut back, 5 bases at V and 2 bases at J, with 10 bases in the middle. This CDR3 has 12 residues. Germline CDR1 and CDR2: GTSNPN and SVGIG (reference sequence).

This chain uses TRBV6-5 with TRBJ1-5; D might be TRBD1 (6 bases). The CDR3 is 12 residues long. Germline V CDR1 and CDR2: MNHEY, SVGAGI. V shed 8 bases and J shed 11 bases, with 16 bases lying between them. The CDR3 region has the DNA TGTGCCAGCGGTCAAAACAGGGTCGCCCAGCATTTT. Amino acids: CASGQNRVAQHF.

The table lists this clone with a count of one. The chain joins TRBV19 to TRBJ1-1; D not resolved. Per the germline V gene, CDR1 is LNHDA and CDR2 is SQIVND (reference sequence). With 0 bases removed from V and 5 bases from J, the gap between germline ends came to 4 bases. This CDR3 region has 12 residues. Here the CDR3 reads CASSIDLTEAFF. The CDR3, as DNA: TGTGCCAGTAGTATAGATTTAACTGAAGCTTTCTTT.